Presented here are 5 T cell receptor beta chains from one specimen sequenced in a study of blood T cells in healthy people across ages. It was with a sample-barcoded 5' primer and a J-beta primer mix that a second PCR of roughly 7 to 12 cycles was run. TCRdb re-derived calls from the 5' RACE reads in MiXCR, one entry per CDR3 protein. Of some 1.6 million distinct CDR3 sequences in the sample, about 35% were seen once. The specimen sequenced was blood. The receptors here all came from a woman in her 30s in good health.

This chain joins TRBV7-8 and TRBJ2-7; D possibly matches TRBD1 or TRBD2 (6 bases each). Germline V gene lookup returns CDR1 SGHVS and CDR2 FQNEAQ. The CDR3 extends over 14 amino acids. The DNA for the CDR3 is TGTGGCACCCAACCGGGGGCCGGGACCTACGAGCAGTACTTC. This gives the protein CGTQPGAGTYEQYF. Complete variable domain (other parts from reference TRBV7-8 and TRBJ2-7): GAGVSQSPRYKVAKRGQDVALRCDPISGHVSLFWYQQALGQGPEFLTYFQNEAQLDKSGLPSDRFFAERPEGSVSTLKIQRTQQEDSAVYLCGTQPGAGTYEQYFGPGTRLTVT.

The rearrangement joins TRBV29-1 to TRBJ1-2; TRBD1 aligns across 10 bases. The CDR3 consists of 12 residues. Germline lookup yields CDR1 SQVTM and CDR2 ANQGSEA. CDR3: CTTGGRGDGYTF. The CDR3 DNA reads TGCACGACAGGGGGCCGGGGGGATGGCTACACCTTC.

In regard to this clonotype: One end of the junction does not line up with germline, which may come from a read error. J is TRBJ1-2 and V is TRBV7-9; 7 positions match TRBD1. Germline-derived CDR1 and CDR2 are SEHNR and FQNEAQ (reference sequence). The CDR3 spans 14 residues. CDR3 coding DNA: TGTGCCGGCAGCTACGGGACAGAGGGACATGGCTACACCTTC. As protein: CAGSYGTEGHGYTF.

This chain uses TRBV5-1 with TRBJ2-1; TRBD2 matches 7 bases. Germline CDR1 and CDR2: SGHRS and YFSETQ. The ends lost 7 bases at V and 0 bases at J; junction bases unmatched: 7. The CDR3 length is 15 residues. As DNA, the CDR3 is TGCGCCAGCTCCCTAGCGGAACCCTCCTACAATGAGCAGTTCTTC. This codes for CASSLAEPSYNEQFF. The full variable domain, rest sourced from reference TRBV5-1 and TRBJ2-1, is KAGVTQTPRYLIKTRGQQVTLSCSPISGHRSVSWYQQTPGQGLQFLFEYFSETQRNKGNFPGRFSGRQFSNSRSEMNVSTLELGDSALYLCASSLAEPSYNEQFFGPGTRLTVL.

This clonotype has only a few counts. The V gene is TRBV7-9, the J gene TRBJ2-1; D perhaps matches TRBD2 (7 bases). V was pared by 3 bases and J by 5 bases, with 14 bases between. There are 15 residues in the CDR3. CDR1 SEHNR and CDR2 FQNEAQ come from the germline V gene (reference sequence). In DNA, the CDR3 is TGTGCCAGCAGCTTGGGCGGGGGCGCAAACAATGAGCAGTTCTTC. It translates to CASSLGGGANNEQFF.